This T cell receptor (beta chain) stems from a study of OX40 agonist ivuxolimab in advanced cancers. The wider study: Three patients, one with hepatocellular carcinoma and two with cutaneous melanoma, responded partially.

This clone was counted a few times. Its antigen is currently unknown. No DNA is shown, since the ends of the CDR3 on it are uncertain; the CDR3 is the one TCRdb lists. Study-level results: CD8+ T cells (on average) carried more expanded clones than CD4+ T cells. Clonal expansion was among the lowest in partial responders at 0.1-3.0 mg/kg, especially CD8+.

The germline CDR1 and CDR2 sequences are MDHEN and SYDVKM. The CDR3 adds up to 21 amino acids, both ends counted. Profiled with immunoSEQ multiplex PCR; TCRdb holds only in-frame clones, not every one. The sample carries tens of thousands of clones, approximately 80% recorded once. The material sequenced was CD4+ or CD8+ T cells sorted from blood, taken in a trial of the OX40 agonist ivuxolimab. The rearrangement joins TRBV28 to TRBJ1-2. The receptor was derived from an adult with an advanced solid tumor such as melanoma, head and neck, liver or kidney cancer. The chain's CDR3 is CASSSLETGLTMATPSGGYTF.